A single sample gave rise to the 23 T cell receptor beta chains below, sequenced in a study of T cell responses to AZD1222 COVID-19 vaccine. Method: immunoSEQ multiplex PCR; TCRdb's copy keeps in-frame clones and lacks some. Here the sample spans some 150,000 clones, approximately 85% being singletons. The specimen comprised peripheral blood, sampled on day 0 of MenACWY control vaccination. These receptors all come from an adult in good health.

The chain recombines TRBV11-1 with TRBJ2-3; no firm D call. Germline V lookup: CDR1 SGHAT, CDR2 FQDESV (reference sequence). Deletions cut 2 bases from V and 2 bases from J, with 5 bases between. The CDR3 spans 13 residues. CDR3 in DNA: TGTGCCAGCAGCTTAATCCCCACAGATACGCAGTATTTT. This translates into CASSLIPTDTQYF. Variable domain in full (rest from reference TRBV11-1 and TRBJ2-3): EAEVAQSPRYKITEKSQAVAFWCDPISGHATLYWYRQILGQGPELLVQFQDESVVDDSQLPKDRFSAERLKGVDSTLKIQPAELGDSAMYLCASSLIPTDTQYFGPGTRLTVL.

This clone was seen a handful of times. The chain uses TRBV27 and TRBJ1-5; 9 positions agree with TRBD1. The CDR3 spans 17 residues. V trimming: 1 base; J trimming: 5 bases; junction bases outside the gene matches: 9. The germline V gene encodes CDR1 MNHEY and CDR2 SMNVEV (reference sequence). This CDR3 reads CASSLFSPDRGDQPQHF. CDR3 nucleotide sequence: TGTGCCAGCAGTTTATTTTCCCCGGACAGGGGCGATCAGCCCCAGCATTTT.

The CDR3 spells CATSRDHLQGKGNQPQHF. DNA of the CDR3: TGTGCCACCAGCAGAGACCACTTACAGGGGAAGGGCAATCAGCCCCAGCATTTT. The V call is TRBV15, the J call TRBJ1-5; TRBD1 aligns across 7 bases. J lost 2 bases, V lost 0 bases, and 10 bases had no gene match. The CDR3 sequence is 18 residues long. Germline V lookup: CDR1 LNHNV, CDR2 YYDKDF (reference sequence).

The table lists this clone with a few counts. J is TRBJ1-1 and V is TRBV19, with a weak D call TRBD1 (6 bases). Germline CDR1 reads LNHDA; CDR2 reads SQIVND (reference sequence). The CDR3 is 15 residues long. The V end lost 1 base, the J end lost 1 base, and 10 bases lay between the germline ends. In DNA form, the CDR3 reads TGTGCCAGTAGTATAGGCTCGGGGGCGAACACTGAAGCTTTCTTT. Translating it yields CASSIGSGANTEAFF.

About this clone: This same CDR3 is encoded by further DNA sequences in the sample. The rearrangement uses TRBV19 and TRBJ1-1; D is perhaps TRBD1 (6 bases). Trimming cost V 4 bases and J 1 base, with 13 bases left between them. The CDR3 totals 15 residues. CDR1 LNHDA and CDR2 SQIVND come from the germline V gene (reference sequence). CDR3: CASSNFAGANTEAFF. CDR3 nucleotides: TGTGCCAGTAGTAATTTTGCAGGGGCGAACACTGAAGCTTTCTTT.

This clone was found a few times. J is TRBJ2-3 and V is TRBV27; D is perhaps TRBD2 (6 bases). Germline V gene sequence: CDR1 MNHEY, CDR2 SMNVEV (reference sequence). Trimming stripped 6 bases from V and 2 bases from J, with 21 bases between. The CDR3 length is 17 residues. CDR3 DNA sequence: TGTGCCAGCAGGGGGAGACTAGTTCTGCTGAACACAGATACGCAGTATTTT. Translating gives CASRGRLVLLNTDTQYF.

CDR3 sequence (DNA): TGTGCCATCAGTGAGCCTAACGGACAGGGCCCCACTGAAGCTTTCTTT. It is translated as CAISEPNGQGPTEAFF. The V gene is TRBV10-3, the J gene TRBJ1-1; 8 bases map to TRBD1. This CDR3 is 16 amino acids long. Looked up from germline, CDR1 is ENHRY and CDR2 is SYGVKD. V gave up 2 bases and J gave up 4 bases; unmatched junction bases: 9.

This clone was recorded a few times. The rearrangement links TRBV4-1 to TRBJ2-2; D uncertain. CDR1 and CDR2 from the germline V gene are MGHRA and YSYEKL. The CDR3 has 13 residues. The V gene lost 2 bases and the J gene lost 6 bases, with 7 bases spanning the gap. CDR3 sequence: CASSQHGAGELFF. In DNA, the CDR3 is TGCGCCAGCAGCCAACACGGAGCCGGGGAGCTGTTTTTT.

This clone was counted a single time. The chain employs TRBV6-2 or TRBV6-3 and TRBJ1-4; no firm D call. Trimming removed 0 bases at V and 8 bases at J, with 4 bases between. The CDR3 spans 12 residues. The germline gives CDR1 MNHEY, CDR2 SVGEGT. CDR3 amino acids: CASSYSQEKLFF. The DNA for the CDR3 is TGTGCCAGCAGTTACTCACAGGAAAAACTGTTTTTT.

The chain couples TRBV24-1 to TRBJ1-6; D uncertain. V gave up 10 bases and J gave up 3 bases, with 27 bases separating them. Germline CDR1 reads KGHDR; CDR2 reads SFDVKD. CDR3 length equals 19 residues. CDR3 sequence (DNA): TGTGCCACACAAATCTTAAGGCTGGCGTTATCAAACTATAATTCACCCCTCCACTTT. It translates to CATQILRLALSNYNSPLHF.

This chain joins TRBV6-5 and TRBJ1-5; TRBD1 might be the D (6 bases). The CDR3 extends over 14 amino acids. Germline V gene sequence: CDR1 MNHEY, CDR2 SVGAGI. V gave up 5 bases and J gave up 4 bases, with 12 bases separating them. CDR3 in DNA: TGTGCCAGCAGTCCCGGGGGCTTTAATCAGCCCCAGCATTTT. It is translated as CASSPGGFNQPQHF.

J is TRBJ1-2 and V is TRBV14; D gene ambiguous. Trimming shortened V by 5 bases and J by 0 bases, and 13 bases separated the two germline ends. Germline CDR1 and CDR2: SGHDN and FVKESK. This CDR3 has 15 amino acids. The CDR3 nucleotides are TGTGCCAGCAGCTTCTCTGGTCCGACTAACTATGGCTACACCTTC. It yields the protein CASSFSGPTNYGYTF.

The V gene is TRBV5-1, the J gene TRBJ1-3; tentatively, D is TRBD1 (6 bases). The CDR3 has 16 residues. Germline CDR1 SGHRS, CDR2 YFSETQ. Trimming stripped 0 bases from V and 3 bases from J, with 13 bases between. The CDR3 DNA follows: TGCGCCAGCAGCTTGGACCCGGGGGCACGTGGAAACACCATATATTTT. Amino acids: CASSLDPGARGNTIYF.

This clone was counted a single time. The J gene is TRBJ2-7, the V gene TRBV11-2, with D maybe TRBD2 (5 bases). Trimming took 1 base from V and 9 from J, leaving 10 bases between them. The length of the CDR3 is 12 residues. Germline CDR1 and CDR2: SGHAT and FQNNGV. The CDR3, as DNA: TGTGCCAGCAGCTTAGCCGGGAACGGGCAGTACTTC. It translates to CASSLAGNGQYF.

The chain couples TRBV6-5 to TRBJ1-3; possible D gene TRBD1, 6 bases. The CDR3 totals 14 residues. V dropped 6 bases and J dropped 3 bases, with 12 bases sitting between them. The V gene's germline CDR1 is MNHEY and CDR2 SVGAGI. CDR3 sequence (DNA): TGTGCCAGCAGGGGGGGGCCGGGTGGAAACACCATATATTTT. As protein: CASRGGPGGNTIYF.

The CDR3 DNA follows: TGTGCCAGCAGCCGGTTACAGGGAAGCTCCTACAATGAGCAGTTCTTC. This sequence encodes CASSRLQGSSYNEQFF. The J gene is TRBJ2-1, the V gene TRBV5-4; weak D call: TRBD1 (6 bases). The CDR3 consists of 16 residues. Germline loops: CDR1 SGHNT, CDR2 YYREEE (reference sequence). Trimming left V 4 bases short and J 0 bases short, with 14 bases between.

This clone came up a few times. The rearrangement links TRBV6-6 to TRBJ2-2; D is unclear. V was pared by 5 bases and J by 3 bases, with 1 base between. Germline V lookup: CDR1 MNHNY, CDR2 SVGAGI (reference sequence). The CDR3 runs to 11 residues. CDR3 in amino acids: CASSHTGELFF. In nucleotides, the CDR3 is TGTGCCAGCAGTCACACCGGGGAGCTGTTTTTT.

This rearrangement joins TRBV18 to TRBJ1-1; D gene unclear. There are 14 residues in the CDR3. Germline lookup yields CDR1 KGHSH and CDR2 LQKENI. The V and J ends lost 3 bases and 0 bases respectively, with 8 bases between them. The CDR3 DNA sequence: TGTGCCAGCTCACCGCAGCGGGTGAACACTGAAGCTTTCTTT. Its translation: CASSPQRVNTEAFF.

The V and J genes are TRBV30 and TRBJ2-3; D is unresolved. CDR1 GTSNPN and CDR2 SVGIG come from the germline V gene (reference sequence). This CDR3 contains 10 residues. The germline V and J ends were trimmed by 0 bases and 7 bases, with 2 bases remaining between them. CDR3 in DNA: TGTGCCTGGAGTGTACATACGCAGTATTTT. It is translated as CAWSVHTQYF.

The J gene is TRBJ2-3, the V gene TRBV14; D gene unclear. Germline assignment: CDR1 SGHDN and CDR2 FVKESK. With 0 bases removed from V and 5 bases from J, the gap between germline ends came to 6 bases. The CDR3 has 13 amino acids. The CDR3 DNA sequence: TGTGCCAGCAGCCAAGATACGCGAGATACGCAGTATTTT. Amino acid sequence: CASSQDTRDTQYF.

This sequence joins TRBV28 and TRBJ2-1, with D tentatively TRBD2 (6 bases). Germline CDR1 and CDR2: MDHEN and SYDVKM. V lost 2 bases and J 10 bases, leaving 12 bases between the germline ends. CDR3 size: 13 residues. The CDR3: CASSLTPGREQFF. In DNA form, the CDR3 reads TGTGCCAGCAGTTTAACCCCGGGGAGGGAGCAGTTCTTC.

This chain joins TRBV6-5 and TRBJ1-2; D gene ambiguous. The germline V and J ends were trimmed by 2 bases and 3 bases, with 7 bases remaining between them. Germline V gene lookup returns CDR1 MNHEY and CDR2 SVGAGI. The CDR3 covers 13 residues. Here the CDR3 DNA reads TGTGCCAGCAGTTACGGGCTGTACTATGGCTACACCTTC. This gives the protein CASSYGLYYGYTF.

The chain carries TRBV12-5 and TRBJ2-7; D unresolved. V shed 6 bases and J shed 4 bases, with 7 bases lying between them. This CDR3 region has 11 residues. CDR1 and CDR2 from the germline V gene are LGHNT and FRNRAP. The CDR3 DNA reads TGTGCTAGTGGCCACGGGTACGAGCAGTACTTC. It encodes CASGHGYEQYF.